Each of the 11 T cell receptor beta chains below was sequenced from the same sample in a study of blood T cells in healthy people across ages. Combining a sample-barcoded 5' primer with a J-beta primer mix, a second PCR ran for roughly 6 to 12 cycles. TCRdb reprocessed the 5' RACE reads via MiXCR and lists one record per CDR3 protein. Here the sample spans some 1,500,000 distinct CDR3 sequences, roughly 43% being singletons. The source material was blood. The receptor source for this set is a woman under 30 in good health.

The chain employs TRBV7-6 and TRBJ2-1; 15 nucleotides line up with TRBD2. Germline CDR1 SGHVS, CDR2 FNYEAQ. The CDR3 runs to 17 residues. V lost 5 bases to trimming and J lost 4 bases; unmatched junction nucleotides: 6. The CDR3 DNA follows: TGTGCCAGCAGCAAAGGGACTAGCGGGGGGTCTTACAATGAGCAGTTCTTC. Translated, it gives CASSKGTSGGSYNEQFF.

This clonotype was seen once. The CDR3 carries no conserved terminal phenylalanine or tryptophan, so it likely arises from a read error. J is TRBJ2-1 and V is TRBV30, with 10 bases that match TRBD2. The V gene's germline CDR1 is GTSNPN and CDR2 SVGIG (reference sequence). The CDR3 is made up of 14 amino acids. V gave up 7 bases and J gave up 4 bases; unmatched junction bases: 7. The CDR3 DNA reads TGTGCCTCCTCCGGGACTAGCGCTTACAATGAGCAGTTCTTA. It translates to CASSGTSAYNEQFL.

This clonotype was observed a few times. The chain's CDR3 is CASNLLAGGTTDTQYF. DNA of the CDR3: TGTGCCAGCAATTTACTAGCGGGAGGTACCACAGATACGCAGTATTTT. The rearrangement joins TRBV6-5 to TRBJ2-3; TRBD2 matches at 12 bases. The CDR3 totals 16 residues. V lost 7 bases, J lost 2 bases, and 7 bases stayed unmatched. Germline V gene sequence: CDR1 MNHEY, CDR2 SVGAGI.

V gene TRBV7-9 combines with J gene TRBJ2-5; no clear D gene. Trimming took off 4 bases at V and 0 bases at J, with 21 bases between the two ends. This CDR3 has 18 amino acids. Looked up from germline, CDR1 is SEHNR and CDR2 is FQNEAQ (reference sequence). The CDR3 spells CASSSSETVHVDQETQYF. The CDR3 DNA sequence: TGTGCCAGCAGCTCCTCCGAAACGGTGCATGTCGACCAAGAGACCCAGTACTTC.

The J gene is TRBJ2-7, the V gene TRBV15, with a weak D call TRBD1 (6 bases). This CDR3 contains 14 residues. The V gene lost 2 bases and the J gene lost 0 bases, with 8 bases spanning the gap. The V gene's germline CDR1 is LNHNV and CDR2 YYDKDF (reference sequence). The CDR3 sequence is CATSRQGSSYEQYF. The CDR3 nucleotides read TGTGCCACCAGCAGACAGGGGAGCTCCTACGAGCAGTACTTC.

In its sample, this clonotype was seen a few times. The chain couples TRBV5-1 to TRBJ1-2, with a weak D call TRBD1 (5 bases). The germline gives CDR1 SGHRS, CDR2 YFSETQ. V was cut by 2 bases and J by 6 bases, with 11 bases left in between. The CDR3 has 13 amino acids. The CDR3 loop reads CASSFLGRNGYTF. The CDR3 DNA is TGCGCCAGCAGCTTCCTGGGGCGTAATGGCTACACCTTC.

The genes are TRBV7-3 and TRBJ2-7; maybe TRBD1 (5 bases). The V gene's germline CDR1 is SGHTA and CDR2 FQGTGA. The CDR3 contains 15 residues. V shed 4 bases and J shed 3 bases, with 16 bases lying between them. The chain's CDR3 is CASSSPDIGVYEQYF. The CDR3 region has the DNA TGTGCCAGCAGCTCCCCCGACATAGGGGTCTACGAGCAGTACTTC.

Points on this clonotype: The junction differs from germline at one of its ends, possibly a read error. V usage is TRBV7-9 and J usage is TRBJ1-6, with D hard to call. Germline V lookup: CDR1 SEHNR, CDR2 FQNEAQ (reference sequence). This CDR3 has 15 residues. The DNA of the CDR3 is TGTGCCAGTAGGGAGCTTGTGACCGGTGGCTCACCCCCCCACTTT. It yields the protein CASRELVTGGSPPHF.

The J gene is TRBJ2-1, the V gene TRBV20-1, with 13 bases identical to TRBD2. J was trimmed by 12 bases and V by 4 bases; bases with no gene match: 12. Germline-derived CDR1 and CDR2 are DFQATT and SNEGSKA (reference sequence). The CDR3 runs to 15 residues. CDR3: CSATRTSGGRGGQFF. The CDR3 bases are TGCAGTGCTACCCGGACTAGCGGGGGAAGGGGTGGGCAGTTCTTC.

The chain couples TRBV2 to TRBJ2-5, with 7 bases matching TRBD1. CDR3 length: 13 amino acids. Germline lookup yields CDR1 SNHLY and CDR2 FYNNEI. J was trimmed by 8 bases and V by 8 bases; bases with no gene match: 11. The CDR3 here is CASQEGGERTQYF. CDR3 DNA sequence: TGTGCCAGCCAAGAAGGGGGCGAAAGAACCCAGTACTTC. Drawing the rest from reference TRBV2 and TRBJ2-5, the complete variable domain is EPEVTQTPSHQVTQMGQEVILRCVPISNHLYFYWYRQILGQKVEFLVSFYNNEISEKSEIFDDQFSVERPDGSNFTLKIRSTKLEDSAMYFCASQEGGERTQYFGPGTRLLVL.

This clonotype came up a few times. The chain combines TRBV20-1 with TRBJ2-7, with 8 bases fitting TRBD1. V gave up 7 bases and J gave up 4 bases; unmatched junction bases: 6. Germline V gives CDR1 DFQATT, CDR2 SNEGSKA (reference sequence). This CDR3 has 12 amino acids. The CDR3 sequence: CSGETGEYEQYF. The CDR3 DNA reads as TGCAGTGGCGAGACAGGGGAGTACGAGCAGTACTTC.